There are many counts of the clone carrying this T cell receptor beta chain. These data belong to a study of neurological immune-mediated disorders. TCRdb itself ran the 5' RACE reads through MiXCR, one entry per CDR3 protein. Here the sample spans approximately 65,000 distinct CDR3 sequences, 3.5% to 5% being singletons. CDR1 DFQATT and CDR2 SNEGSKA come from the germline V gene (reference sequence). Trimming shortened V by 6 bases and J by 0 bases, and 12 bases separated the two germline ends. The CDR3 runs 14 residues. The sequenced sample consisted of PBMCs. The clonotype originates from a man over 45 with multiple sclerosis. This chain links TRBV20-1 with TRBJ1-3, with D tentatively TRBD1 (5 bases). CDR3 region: CSAKQDNSGNTIYF. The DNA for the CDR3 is TGCAGTGCCAAACAGGACAACTCTGGAAACACCATATATTTT.